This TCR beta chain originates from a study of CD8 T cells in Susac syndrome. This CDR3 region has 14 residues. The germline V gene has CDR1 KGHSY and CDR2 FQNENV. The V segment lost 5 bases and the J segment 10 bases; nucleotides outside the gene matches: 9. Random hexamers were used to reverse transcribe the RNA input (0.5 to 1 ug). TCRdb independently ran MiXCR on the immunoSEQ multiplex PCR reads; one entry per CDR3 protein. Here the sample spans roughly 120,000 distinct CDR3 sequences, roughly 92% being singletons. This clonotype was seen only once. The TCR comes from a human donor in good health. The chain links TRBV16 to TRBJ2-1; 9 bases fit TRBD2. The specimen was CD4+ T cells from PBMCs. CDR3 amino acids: CASSGRGREGEQFF. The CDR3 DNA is TGTGCCAGCAGCGGTCGAGGGCGGGAGGGAGAGCAGTTCTTC.